The present TCR beta chain was sequenced within a study of cytomegalovirus exposure and HLA in healthy donors. Study summary: A subsequent analysis stated that the 120 or so validation repertoires were run on the same platform as the roughly 670 first-cohort repertoires.

Regarding the study as a whole: The authors listed about 170 TCR beta chains as cytomegalovirus-associated. It was reported that the classifier diagnosed cytomegalovirus status with high specificity and sensitivity in both the original and validation cohorts. CMV antigen specificity was confirmed in vitro for three CMV-associated chains.

The CDR3 consists of 16 residues. Trimming shortened V by 0 bases and J by 2 bases, and 14 bases separated the two germline ends. The germline V gene has CDR1 SGHRS and CDR2 YFSETQ. For this clone: As yet, its antigen is unknown.

Profiling relied on immunoSEQ multiplex PCR, and the TCRdb table lists in-frame clones only, not all of them. The profile shows a few hundred thousand clones, roughly 90% of them singletons. Sequenced input: PBMCs. The receptor was isolated from a woman between 18 and 29 years old in good health and CMV-seronegative. This chain links TRBV5-1 with TRBJ1-1, with D maybe TRBD1 (6 bases). In nucleotides, the CDR3 is TGCGCCAGCAGCTTGGAGCCGACAGGTGCCAACACTGAAGCTTTCTTT. It translates to CASSLEPTGANTEAFF.